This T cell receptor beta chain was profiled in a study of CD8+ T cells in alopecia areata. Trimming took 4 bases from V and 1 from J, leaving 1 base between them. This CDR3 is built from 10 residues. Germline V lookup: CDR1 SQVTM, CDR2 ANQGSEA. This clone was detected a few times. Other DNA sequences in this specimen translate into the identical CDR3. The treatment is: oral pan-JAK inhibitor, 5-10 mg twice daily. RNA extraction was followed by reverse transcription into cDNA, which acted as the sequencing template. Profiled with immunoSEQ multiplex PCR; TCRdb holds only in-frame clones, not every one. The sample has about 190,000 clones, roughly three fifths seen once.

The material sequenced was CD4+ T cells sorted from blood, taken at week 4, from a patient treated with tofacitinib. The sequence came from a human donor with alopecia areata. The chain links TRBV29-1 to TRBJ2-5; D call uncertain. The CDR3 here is CSVGQETQYF. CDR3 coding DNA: TGCAGCGTTGGCCAAGAGACCCAGTACTTC.